The rows below give T cell receptor beta chains drawn from one sample of a study of blood T cell repertoires in COVID-19. Method: immunoSEQ multiplex PCR; TCRdb's copy keeps in-frame clones and lacks some. Of hundreds of thousands of clones listed, roughly 85% were seen once; the top ten hold over 1.5%. Sequenced material: PBMCs or T cells enriched from blood (not recorded which). The source of these receptors is a woman aged 25 to 39 who had been exposed to COVID-19. CDR3s include the opening cysteine and the closing phenylalanine or tryptophan. Fields, in order: J gene, V gene, D gene, clone size, CDR3 DNA, CDR3 protein. A D gene is named only where the DNA matches it firmly. Clone size appears in some rows only: once, few, many, or a class for an expanded clone.

TRBJ2-7 TRBV28 . . TGTGCCAGCAGTTCTCCTTACTACGAGCAGTACTTC CASSSPYYEQYF
TRBJ1-1 TRBV5-1 . . TGCGCCAGCAGCGGGACACCACCGAACACTGAAGCTTTCTTT CASSGTPPNTEAFF
TRBJ2-3 TRBV28 TRBD2 . TGTGCCAGCAATTCCCCTAGCGGGGGCACAGATACGCAGTATTTT CASNSPSGGTDTQYF
TRBJ1-1 TRBV29-1 TRBD1 . TGCAGCGTTGAAGATGACAGGGCGGTTCCTTTCTTT CSVEDDRAVPFF
TRBJ2-7 TRBV6-2/TRBV6-3 . few TGTGCCAGCAGTTACTCACAGGAAGCCTACGAGCAGTACTTC CASSYSQEAYEQYF
TRBJ2-7 TRBV28 TRBD1 . TGTGCCAGCAGCCATCGGACAGGGGTCGGCTCCTACGAGCAGTACTTC CASSHRTGVGSYEQYF
TRBJ2-1 TRBV7-2 TRBD2 . TGTGCCAGCACAACGGGGGCGGGGGGCGAGCAGTTCTTC CASTTGAGGEQFF
TRBJ1-5 TRBV7-9 . . TGTGCCAGCAGCCACGGGAGGACTTATAGCAATCAGCCCCAGCATTTT CASSHGRTYSNQPQHF
TRBJ2-4 TRBV11-1 . . TGTGCCAGCAGCAGCCGGGGATTATCTGATAATATTCAGTACTTC CASSSRGLSDNIQYF
TRBJ1-2 TRBV5-4 . . TGTGCCAGCAGCTTGAGGCAGGGCCGCTACACCTTC CASSLRQGRYTF
TRBJ1-1 TRBV11-2 TRBD1 . TGTGCCAGCGGACAGGGAGCGGGCACTGAAGCTTTCTTT CASGQGAGTEAFF
TRBJ1-3 TRBV28 . . TGTGCCAGCAGTTTATCCGGACAGTTCGGTCCTCACTCTGGAAACACCATATATTTT CASSLSGQFGPHSGNTIYF
TRBJ2-4 TRBV27 . once TGTGCCAGCAGTTCCCTCCCCAAAGGGGCACTAGCCAAAAACATTCAGTACTTC CASSSLPKGALAKNIQYF
TRBJ1-2 TRBV7-2 . . TGTGCCAGCAGCGGGGACTGGACTAACTATGGCTACACCTTC CASSGDWTNYGYTF
TRBJ1-3 TRBV28 . few TGTGCCAGCGGGAGGGGGAATTTT CASGRGNF
TRBJ2-7 TRBV3-1/TRBV3-2 . . TGTGCCAGCAGCCAGGGGCTCGAGCAGTACTTC CASSQGLEQYF
TRBJ2-7 TRBV5-1 TRBD1 few TGCGCCAGCAGCTTGGAGGGGACAGGGGGCTCCTACGAGCAGTACTTC CASSLEGTGGSYEQYF